This entry describes one TCR beta chain. What antigen it recognizes has not been identified. Per-nucleotide qualities are absent, and no much larger clonotype sits a single base away. These data come from a study of T cells in Graves' hyperthyroidism and ophthalmopathy (dated by TCRdb to between 2019 and 2020). Background on the whole study: Peripheral blood was collected at initial diagnosis, before any treatment. The 100 discovery patients were randomly split 7:3 into training and test sets. Whether ophthalmopathy could be predicted prospectively was tested in an independent validation cohort made up of 18 to 20 hyperthyroidism patients plus 17 patients who later progressed to ophthalmopathy. To identify TCR V-J signatures that set the groups apart, the researchers used a discovery cohort of 95 to 100 patients, made up of some 41 with Graves' ophthalmopathy and about 55 with stable Graves' hyperthyroidism. After blood sampling, hyperthyroidism patients were treated with methimazole at a starting dose of 30 mg daily, and ophthalmopathy patients were treated with high-dose intravenous methylprednisolone. TCR Vbeta CDR3 sequencing of 135 peripheral blood samples (over 40 ophthalmopathy, about 74 hyperthyroidism and roughly 17 progressor patients) is reported in the paper. The study also compared thyroid tissue and blood T-cell repertoires from roughly 6 Graves' hyperthyroidism patients.

Overall study results and their limits: Sample size was not statistically predetermined, and investigators were not blinded to group allocation. In validation, progression to ophthalmopathy was predicted by the model with almost 71% sensitivity and nearly 75% specificity, a median of approximately 6.5 months before onset. Most expanded thyroid clonotypes (frequency above 0.001) were also detected in blood, suggesting blood repertoires may reflect thyroid immune responses. A 13 V-J signature model separated ophthalmopathy from stable hyperthyroidism, with over 85% sensitivity and 81% to 82% specificity in cross-validation and 80%/75% in testing.

Moderately to severely active disease, a Clinical Activity Score of at least 3, a NOSPECS grade of at least 4, and a duration under 3 months were present in ophthalmopathy patients. Any patient with an uncontrolled infection, another autoimmune disease, pregnancy or lactation was excluded. Diagnoses relied on clinical symptoms, serum thyroxine and TRAb, thyroid ultrasound and orbital computed tomography. Ficoll-Paque density gradient centrifugation was used to isolate PBMCs from approximately 11 ml of fresh peripheral blood. Total RNA was extracted with Trizol reagent, and quality was checked on an Agilent 2100 Bioanalyzer. From the cysteine through the phenylalanine, the CDR3 covers 15 amino acids. Just CDR3 DNA is preserved here, 45 bases in frame from base 1. CDR1 and CDR2 were assigned from the germline V gene as SGDLS and YYNGEE. V trim: 3 bases; J trim: 2 bases; unmatched bases: 4. The TCR beta CDR3 regions were amplified from the RNA transcripts. The first round of RT-PCR for the TCR CDR3 was performed with the HTBI primer set and the Qiagen OneStep RT-PCR kit. The libraries were constructed in a second round of multiplex PCR and then size-selected and purified. Paired-end sequencing of the libraries was performed with 100 bp reads on an Illumina HiSeq2000. In the authors' own workflow: Raw data were processed with SOAPnuke, discarding reads with adapters, uncalled bases, mean Phred below 15, or no exact constant-primer or identifier match. High-quality paired reads were merged with COPE v1.2.5, and unique nucleotide sequences were defined as clonotypes. Clonotypes were aligned to IMGT TRBV, TRBD and TRBJ reference segments using MiTCR v1.1. The analysis included only V-J combinations with a frequency above 0.0001, which together covered approximately 99% of the repertoires. The TCS score was defined as F50 (clonal expansion) divided by E x V (chaos), with BLOSUM62-based TCRdist calculated between CDR3 peptides within each V-J. Welch's t-statistics and random forest reduced around 510 V-J features to around 14, which were used in a naive Bayes classifier (R e1071). TCRdb reran the public reads through fastp at Q25 and MiXCR, keeping productive beta chains. Rows with one shared CDR3 protein collapse into an entry with the most common genes and DNA. These V and J calls originate from TCRdb's pipeline instead of the authors' own analysis. This sample holds some 490,000 distinct CDR3 sequences; 22% were observed only once. The top ten hold under 55% of the sample.

This TCR was recovered from an older woman with Graves' ophthalmopathy. The chain uses TRBV9 and TRBJ1-2; 10 of the junction bases match TRBD1. Specimen: blood. The DNA sequence reads TGTGCCAGCAGCGGACGGGACAGGGGAAACTATGGCTACACCTTC. Protein translation: CASSGRDRGNYGYTF.